One and the same sample provided the 25 T cell receptor beta chains below, sequenced in a study of early T cells in non-severe SARS-CoV-2 infection. TCRdb redid the calling of the 5' RACE reads with MiXCR, one entry per CDR3 protein. The sample carries fewer than 75,000 distinct CDR3 sequences, roughly 21% recorded once. This material consisted of whole blood, taken at baseline. These receptors were obtained from an adult who was a healthcare worker with PCR-confirmed SARS-CoV-2 infection or an uninfected control (not recorded which).

This clonotype was observed a few times. The V call is TRBV30, the J call TRBJ2-7, with D possibly matching TRBD2 (6 bases). The CDR3 spans 13 residues. Between the trimmed V and J ends, which lost 3 bases and 5 bases, there was a span of 14 bases. Germline V lookup: CDR1 GTSNPN, CDR2 SVGIG (reference sequence). CDR3 coding DNA: TGTGCCTGGAGCCGGGGGTTATCCGACGAGCAGTACTTC. It encodes CAWSRGLSDEQYF.

The chain recombines TRBV27 with TRBJ2-3, with unresolved D. V lost 6 bases and J 5 bases, leaving 15 bases between the germline ends. Germline V gene sequence: CDR1 MNHEY, CDR2 SMNVEV (reference sequence). This CDR3 comprises 14 residues. CDR3 protein: CASSPVTVLDTQYF. DNA of the CDR3: TGTGCCAGCAGCCCTGTCACCGTTCTAGATACGCAGTATTTT.

The V gene is TRBV5-4, the J gene TRBJ2-4; D unresolved. Germline-derived CDR1 and CDR2 are SGHNT and YYREEE (reference sequence). The V end was cut by 0 bases, the J end by 3 bases, with 10 bases between. This CDR3 is 15 amino acids long. The CDR3 DNA sequence: TGTGCCAGCAGCTTGGCGGGTATCGGCAAAAACATTCAGTACTTC. The encoded protein is CASSLAGIGKNIQYF.

J is TRBJ2-1 and V is TRBV10-3; 7 nucleotides agree with TRBD2. V gave up 2 bases and J gave up 7 bases; unmatched junction bases: 2. Per germline, CDR1 ENHRY and CDR2 SYGVKD. This CDR3 region has 13 residues. The CDR3 loop reads CAISEGTTNEQFF. The CDR3 DNA reads as TGTGCCATCAGTGAGGGGACTACGAATGAGCAGTTCTTC.

This clonotype was detected a few times. The V gene is TRBV5-6, the J gene TRBJ1-2; D gene ambiguous. This CDR3 spans 13 amino acids. Germline V gene data show CDR1 as SGHDT and CDR2 as YYEEEE. V lost 4 bases to trimming and J lost 9 bases, with 16 bases between them. CDR3: CASSIGKFRSYTF. DNA for the CDR3: TGTGCCAGCAGCATCGGGAAATTCAGGAGCTACACCTTC.

This clonotype came up many times. The J gene is TRBJ1-1, the V gene TRBV20-1; 8 nucleotides align to TRBD1. The junction had 12 bases not matched to a gene; V was cut back by 8 bases and J by 7 bases. Germline V CDR1 and CDR2: DFQATT, SNEGSKA (reference sequence). The CDR3 has 13 amino acids. The CDR3 is CSQPGQGSNEAFF. CDR3 coding DNA: TGCAGTCAACCCGGACAGGGTAGTAATGAAGCTTTCTTT.

This chain joins TRBV20-1 and TRBJ2-7; D not resolved. Trimming removed 3 bases at V and 4 bases at J, with 10 bases between. The CDR3 is made up of 12 amino acids. Per the germline V gene, CDR1 is DFQATT and CDR2 is SNEGSKA (reference sequence). CDR3 nucleotides: TGCAGTGCTAGCGCTAGTCTTTACGAGCAGTACTTC. Residues: CSASASLYEQYF.

This clonotype came up many times. The chain joins TRBV10-3 to TRBJ2-7; 8 nucleotides align to TRBD2. CDR3 length equals 11 residues. Germline CDR1 and CDR2: ENHRY and SYGVKD. With 11 bases clipped from V and 3 bases from J, the junction kept 3 bases outside the gene matches. This chain's CDR3 is CASRGVYEQYF. The CDR3 DNA reads TGTGCCTCGCGGGGGGTCTACGAGCAGTACTTC.

DNA of the CDR3: TGTGCCAGCAGCTTGGCTTCCTCCTATAATTCACCCCTCCACTTT. Protein: CASSLASSYNSPLHF. The chain combines TRBV5-4 with TRBJ1-6; no firm D call. This CDR3 spans 15 amino acids. Trimming removed 0 bases from V and 0 bases from J, with 4 bases in between. Per the germline V gene, CDR1 is SGHNT and CDR2 is YYREEE (reference sequence).

The V gene is TRBV29-1, the J gene TRBJ1-1; D unresolved. Germline V gene sequence: CDR1 SQVTM, CDR2 ANQGSEA. The CDR3 sequence is 8 residues long. Trimming pared 6 bases from V and 8 bases from J, leaving 4 bases between. The CDR3 loop reads CSVGEAFF. CDR3 coding DNA: TGCAGCGTAGGGGAAGCTTTCTTT.

The CDR3 DNA follows: TGCAGTGCTAGAGATCCGCGGGGGGCCCCGTCCTACGAGCAGTACTTC. Translating it yields CSARDPRGAPSYEQYF. The chain has TRBV20-1 and TRBJ2-7; 8 bases are shared with TRBD2. The CDR3 has 16 residues. The ends lost 0 bases at V and 1 base at J; junction bases unmatched: 8. The germline CDR1 and CDR2 sequences are DFQATT and SNEGSKA (reference sequence).

The chain is built from TRBV5-5 and TRBJ2-7; TRBD2 might be the D (6 bases). The germline gives CDR1 SGHKS, CDR2 YYEKEE (reference sequence). V lost 0 bases and J lost 5, with 12 bases in between. This CDR3 is built from 14 residues. CDR3 in amino acids: CASSLARGLHEQYF. As DNA, the CDR3 is TGTGCCAGCAGCTTGGCCCGGGGACTCCACGAGCAGTACTTC.

The rearrangement uses TRBV5-1 and TRBJ2-3; the match to TRBD2 covers 9 bases. Germline V gene lookup returns CDR1 SGHRS and CDR2 YFSETQ. The CDR3 length is 16 residues. Trimming took 0 bases from V and 1 from J; bases not matched to a gene: 3. CDR3 protein: CASSLAVAGGTDTQYF. CDR3 bases: TGCGCCAGCAGCTTGGCGGTAGCGGGGGGCACAGATACGCAGTATTTT.

This clonotype was seen only a few times. V gene TRBV24-1 combines with J gene TRBJ2-1; 8 bases are shared with TRBD2. Germline assignment: CDR1 KGHDR and CDR2 SFDVKD. The CDR3 runs 14 residues. Trimming cost V 5 bases and J 7 bases; bases outside gene matches: 6. CDR3 protein: CATSAGGGNNEQFF. The CDR3 DNA sequence: TGTGCCACCAGTGCTGGCGGGGGGAATAATGAGCAGTTCTTC.

The gene calls are TRBV6-2 or TRBV6-3 and TRBJ2-3, with 7 bases aligning to TRBD2. The CDR3 length is 18 residues. With 4 bases clipped from V and 2 bases from J, the junction kept 15 bases outside the gene matches. Per germline, CDR1 MNHEY and CDR2 SVGEGT. CDR3 sequence: CASSSSMIASGSTDTQYF. The CDR3 DNA reads TGTGCCAGCAGTTCTTCCATGATAGCTAGCGGATCCACAGATACGCAGTATTTT.

The V gene is TRBV20-1, the J gene TRBJ1-1; possibly TRBD1 for D (6 bases). Trimming stripped 3 bases from V and 1 base from J, with 12 bases between. The CDR3 has 14 amino acids. In germline, CDR1 is DFQATT, CDR2 SNEGSKA (reference sequence). DNA of the CDR3: TGCAGTGCTAGTGATCAGGGGCAGAACACTGAAGCTTTCTTT. Translation gives CSASDQGQNTEAFF.

The chain is built from TRBV5-6 and TRBJ1-1, with D possibly matching TRBD1 (6 bases). Germline V gene lookup returns CDR1 SGHDT and CDR2 YYEEEE. Deletions cut 3 bases from V and 5 bases from J, with 14 bases between. This CDR3 contains 14 residues. The CDR3 sequence: CASSYYRVRTEAFF. DNA for the CDR3: TGTGCCAGCAGCTATTACAGGGTCAGGACTGAAGCTTTCTTT.

Only a few counts were recorded for this clonotype. The rearrangement uses TRBV14 and TRBJ2-1, with D possibly being TRBD1 (6 bases). Germline V gene lookup returns CDR1 SGHDN and CDR2 FVKESK. V shed 4 bases and J shed 3 bases, with 13 bases lying between them. The CDR3 has 15 amino acids. This chain's CDR3 is CASSRDTGHYNEQFF. CDR3 in DNA: TGTGCCAGCAGCCGGGACACCGGACACTACAATGAGCAGTTCTTC. Complete variable domain (other parts from reference TRBV14 and TRBJ2-1): EAGVTQFPSHSVIEKGQTVTLRCDPISGHDNLYWYRRVMGKEIKFLLHFVKESKQDESGMPNNRFLAERTGGTYSTLKVQPAELEDSGVYFCASSRDTGHYNEQFFGPGTRLTVL.

The rearrangement uses TRBV29-1 and TRBJ1-1, with TRBD1 matching over 8 bases. This CDR3 has 15 amino acids. From germline, CDR1 is SQVTM and CDR2 ANQGSEA. J gave up 4 bases and V 4 bases, and 11 bases lay outside the gene matches. CDR3 protein: CSVVLPRGRITEAFF. The DNA of the CDR3 is TGCAGCGTTGTATTACCCAGGGGGCGCATCACTGAAGCTTTCTTT.

This clonotype was seen a few times. The V call is TRBV19, the J call TRBJ1-4; D ambiguous. The germline V gene encodes CDR1 LNHDA and CDR2 SQIVND (reference sequence). The CDR3 totals 15 residues. V lost 3 bases, J lost 0 bases, and 8 bases lay in between. DNA for the CDR3: TGTGCCAGTAGTATGATAGGGTCAACTAATGAAAAACTGTTTTTT. Translated: CASSMIGSTNEKLFF.

The sample holds many counts of this clonotype. This chain links TRBV5-1 with TRBJ1-1; D is perhaps TRBD1 (5 bases). The CDR3 spans 13 residues. V was trimmed by 3 bases and J by 3 bases, leaving 9 bases between them. The germline V gene encodes CDR1 SGHRS and CDR2 YFSETQ. As DNA, the CDR3 is TGCGCCAGCAGCTACGACAGATACACTGAAGCTTTCTTT. Its protein is CASSYDRYTEAFF.

The chain combines TRBV20-1 with TRBJ2-1, with unresolved D. Germline V gene sequence: CDR1 DFQATT, CDR2 SNEGSKA (reference sequence). The CDR3 runs 14 residues. V lost 5 bases and J 9 bases, leaving 20 bases between the germline ends. The CDR3 spells CSASTTNVWSEQFF. The CDR3 bases are TGCAGTGCTTCCACAACGAACGTCTGGAGTGAGCAGTTCTTC.

The table lists this clonotype with many counts. The chain is built from TRBV2 and TRBJ2-7, with a possible D match to TRBD1 (5 bases). Germline values: CDR1 SNHLY, CDR2 FYNNEI. Trimming left V 5 bases short and J 3 bases short, with 8 bases between. The CDR3 length is 12 residues. The CDR3 nucleotides read TGTGCCAGCAGTAGAGACAGCTACGAGCAGTACTTC. It yields the protein CASSRDSYEQYF.

In its sample, this clonotype was seen a few times. This chain joins TRBV20-1 and TRBJ2-2; D tentatively fits TRBD1 or TRBD2 (5 bases each). The CDR3 totals 13 residues. Trimming took 5 bases from V and 9 from J, leaving 16 bases between them. CDR1 is DFQATT and CDR2 is SNEGSKA in the germline V gene (reference sequence). The CDR3 sequence is CSAPGPFSRELFF. CDR3 nucleotide sequence: TGCAGTGCTCCGGGACCTTTCTCCCGGGAGCTGTTTTTT.

This chain links TRBV5-1 with TRBJ1-1; D remains ambiguous. The germline V gene encodes CDR1 SGHRS and CDR2 YFSETQ. Trimming cost V 0 bases and J 1 base, with 7 bases left between them. There are 14 residues in the CDR3. The CDR3, as DNA: TGCGCCAGCAGCTTGGACAGCACGAACACTGAAGCTTTCTTT. Amino acid sequence: CASSLDSTNTEAFF.